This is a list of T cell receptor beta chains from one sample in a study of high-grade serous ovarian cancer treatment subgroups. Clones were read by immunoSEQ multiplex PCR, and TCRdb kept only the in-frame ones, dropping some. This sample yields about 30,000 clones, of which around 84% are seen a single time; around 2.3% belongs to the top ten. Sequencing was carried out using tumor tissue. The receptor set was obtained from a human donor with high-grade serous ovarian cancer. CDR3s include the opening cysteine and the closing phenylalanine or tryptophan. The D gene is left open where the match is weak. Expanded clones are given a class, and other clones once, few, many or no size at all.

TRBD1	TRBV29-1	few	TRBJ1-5	TGCAGCGTTACGGACAGGGTGGATCAGCCCCAGCATTTT	CSVTDRVDQPQHF
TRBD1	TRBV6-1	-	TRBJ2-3	TGTGCCAGCAGTGAAGCAGGGACAGGGGGAGTCACAGATACGCAGTATTTT	CASSEAGTGGVTDTQYF
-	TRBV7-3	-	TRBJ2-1	TGTGCCAGCAGCTTGCTCCAACAGGGAGAGCAGTTCTTC	CASSLLQQGEQFF
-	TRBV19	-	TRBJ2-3	TGTGCCAGTGGCCCCTATCCAGATACGCAGTATTTT	CASGPYPDTQYF
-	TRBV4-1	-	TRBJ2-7	TGCGCCAGCAGCCAGGACATTTCTTCCTACGAGCAGTACTTC	CASSQDISSYEQYF
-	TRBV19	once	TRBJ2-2	TGTGCCAGTAGCTCGTCGGGGTACACCGGGGAGCTGTTTTTT	CASSSSGYTGELFF
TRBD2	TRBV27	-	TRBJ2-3	TGTGCCAGCAGTTCGACTAGCGGGAGAGGGAGGGGCACAGATACGCAGTATTTT	CASSSTSGRGRGTDTQYF
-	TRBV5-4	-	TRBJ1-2	TGTGCCAGCAGCTTGGTTCACGGCGTTATGGGCTACACCTTC	CASSLVHGVMGYTF
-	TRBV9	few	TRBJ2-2	TGTGCCAGCAGCTTCGGGACTCAGAACACCGGGGAGCTGTTTTTT	CASSFGTQNTGELFF
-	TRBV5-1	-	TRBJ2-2	TGCGCCAGCGATACGGGATACGACACCGGGGAGCTGTTTTTT	CASDTGYDTGELFF
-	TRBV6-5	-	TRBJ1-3	TGTGCCAGCAGTTCCCTGGACTCTGGAAACACCATATATTTT	CASSSLDSGNTIYF
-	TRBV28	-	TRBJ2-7	TGTGCCAGCAGTTTGGTCTCCTACGAGCAGTACTTC	CASSLVSYEQYF
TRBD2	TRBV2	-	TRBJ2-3	TGTGCCAGCAGACCTCGGACTAGCGGGACTTATACGCAGTATTTT	CASRPRTSGTYTQYF
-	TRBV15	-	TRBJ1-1	TGTGCCACCAGCGGGGTTTCGGACCGGGACACTGAAGCTTTCTTT	CATSGVSDRDTEAFF
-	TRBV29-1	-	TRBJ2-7	TGCAGCGCCGAGGGGACTGGAGCCTACGAGCAGTACTTC	CSAEGTGAYEQYF
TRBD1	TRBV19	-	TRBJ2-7	TGTGCCAGTAGTATAGACCGGACAGGGATGGACGAGCAGTACTTC	CASSIDRTGMDEQYF
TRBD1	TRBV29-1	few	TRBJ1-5	TGCAGCGTAAGACAGGGTGGCAATCAGCCCCAGCATTTT	CSVRQGGNQPQHF